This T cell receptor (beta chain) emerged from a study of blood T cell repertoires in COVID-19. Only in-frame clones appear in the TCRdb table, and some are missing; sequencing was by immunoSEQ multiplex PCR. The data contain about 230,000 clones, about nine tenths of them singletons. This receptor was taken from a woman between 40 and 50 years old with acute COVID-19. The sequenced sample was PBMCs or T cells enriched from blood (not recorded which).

The DNA of the CDR3 is TGTGCCAGCTCACCATCCGGTCGAGGCCATAATTCACCCCTCCACTTT. It is translated as CASSPSGRGHNSPLHF. The gene calls are TRBV18 and TRBJ1-6; D uncertain. The V end lost 2 bases, the J end lost 5 bases, and 13 bases lay between the germline ends. This CDR3 comprises 16 residues. The germline CDR1 and CDR2 sequences are KGHSH and LQKENI.